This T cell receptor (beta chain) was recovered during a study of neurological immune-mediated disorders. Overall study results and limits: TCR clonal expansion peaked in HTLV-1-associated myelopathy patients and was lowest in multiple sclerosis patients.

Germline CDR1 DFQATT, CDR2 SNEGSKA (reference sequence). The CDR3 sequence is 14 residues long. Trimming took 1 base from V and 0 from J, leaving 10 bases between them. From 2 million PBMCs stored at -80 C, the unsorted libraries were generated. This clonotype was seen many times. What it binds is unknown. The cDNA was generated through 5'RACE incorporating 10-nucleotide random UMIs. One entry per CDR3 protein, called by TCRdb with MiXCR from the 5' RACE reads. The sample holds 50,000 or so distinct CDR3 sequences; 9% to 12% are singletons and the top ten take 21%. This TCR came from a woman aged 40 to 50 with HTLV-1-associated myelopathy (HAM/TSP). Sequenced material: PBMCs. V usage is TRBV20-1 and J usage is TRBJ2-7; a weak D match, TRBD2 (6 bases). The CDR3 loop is CSARGGGFSYEQYF. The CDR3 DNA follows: TGCAGTGCTAGAGGTGGAGGGTTCTCCTACGAGCAGTACTTC.